These 29 T cell receptor beta chains came from one sample sequenced in a study of early T cells in non-severe SARS-CoV-2 infection. TCRdb re-called the 5' RACE reads with MiXCR, one entry per CDR3 protein. The repertoire holds 40,000 to 45,000 distinct CDR3 sequences, with approximately 6.3% as singletons. Here the sequenced sample was whole blood, taken at baseline. The receptors shown here come from an adult who was a healthcare worker with PCR-confirmed SARS-CoV-2 infection or an uninfected control (not recorded which).

This clonotype was recorded at least ten times. The chain has TRBV7-2 and TRBJ2-3; maybe TRBD2 (7 bases). Germline CDR1 SGHTA, CDR2 FQGNSA. The CDR3 consists of 17 residues. V was cut by 1 base and J by 7 bases, with 21 bases left in between. In nucleotides, the CDR3 is TGTGCCAGCAGCTTAGGAGTATGGGGGGGGCGTTTAAATACGCAGTATTTT. Its protein product is CASSLGVWGGRLNTQYF.

This clonotype came up many times. The rearrangement uses TRBV7-9 and TRBJ2-3; D is perhaps TRBD2 (6 bases). Germline lookup yields CDR1 SEHNR and CDR2 FQNEAQ (reference sequence). This CDR3 contains 14 residues. V was clipped by 5 bases and J by 4 bases, with 13 bases between them. CDR3 loop: CASSRTTGADTQYF. CDR3 in DNA: TGTGCCAGCAGCCGGACTACGGGGGCAGATACGCAGTATTTT. The variable domain in full, with the rest retrieved from reference TRBV7-9 and TRBJ2-3, is DTGVSQNPRHKITKRGQNVTFRCDPISEHNRLYWYRQTLGQGPEFLTYFQNEAQLEKSRLLSDRFSAERPKGSFSTLEIQRTEQGDSAMYLCASSRTTGADTQYFGPGTRLTVL.

This clonotype was seen a few times. In DNA form, the CDR3 reads TGTGCCAGCAGCTGGGGGGACAGAAGATCCAATCAGCCCCAGCATTTT. Protein: CASSWGDRRSNQPQHF. J is TRBJ1-5 and V is TRBV7-9; 7 bases map to TRBD1. Unmatched junction bases numbered 9, after V lost 4 bases and J lost 3 bases. The CDR3 has 16 amino acids. CDR1 SEHNR and CDR2 FQNEAQ come from the germline V gene (reference sequence).

The gene calls are TRBV12-3 or TRBV12-4 and TRBJ2-3; TRBD2 aligns across 9 bases. The V and J ends lost 4 bases and 2 bases, in that order; junction bases with no gene match: 7. The CDR3 runs 16 residues. The CDR3 bases are TGTGCCAGCAGTTGGAGTAGCGGGGGTCTCACAGATACGCAGTATTTT. This encodes CASSWSSGGLTDTQYF.

This clonotype was detected ten times or more. The chain employs TRBV4-1 and TRBJ2-5, with no clear D. This CDR3 is built from 15 residues. Trimming removed 1 base from V and 5 bases from J, with 14 bases in between. Germline assignment: CDR1 MGHRA and CDR2 YSYEKL. As DNA, the CDR3 is TGCGCCAGCAGCCAAGCGGGTGGCTCCCTGGAGACCCAGTACTTC. As protein: CASSQAGGSLETQYF.

This clonotype was seen repeatedly, ten times or more. CDR3 in amino acids: CASSEGTGMNTEAFF. CDR3 nucleotide sequence: TGTGCCAGCAGCGAGGGGACGGGTATGAACACTGAAGCTTTCTTT. The J gene is TRBJ1-1, the V gene TRBV7-9, with D possibly being TRBD1 (5 bases). V was trimmed by 5 bases and J by 0 bases, leaving 13 bases between them. The germline CDR1 and CDR2 sequences are SEHNR and FQNEAQ (reference sequence). This CDR3 contains 15 residues.

V gene TRBV29-1 combines with J gene TRBJ2-7; 7 bases match TRBD1. Per the germline V gene, CDR1 is SQVTM and CDR2 is ANQGSEA. The CDR3 contains 10 residues. V shed 5 bases, J shed 6 bases, and the junction held 1 base outside the gene matches. In nucleotides, the CDR3 is TGCAGCGTTCGGGACAGCGAGCAGTACTTC. Amino acid sequence: CSVRDSEQYF.

This clonotype was seen more than once but under ten times. V and J are TRBV6-6 and TRBJ1-5; possible D gene TRBD1, 5 bases. The CDR3 has 13 amino acids. V lost 5 bases and J lost 5, with 10 bases in between. Germline loops: CDR1 MNHNY, CDR2 SVGAGI (reference sequence). The CDR3 loop is CASSTGGDQPQHF. CDR3 DNA: TGTGCCAGCAGTACTGGGGGGGATCAGCCCCAGCATTTT.

This clonotype was picked up many times. V usage is TRBV6-1 and J usage is TRBJ2-2; the match to TRBD2 covers 13 bases. The CDR3 sequence is 18 residues long. Per the germline V gene, CDR1 is MNHNS and CDR2 is SASEGT. Trimming took 5 bases from V and 0 from J; bases not matched to a gene: 6. The CDR3, as DNA: TGTGCCAGCAGTAAAGGACTAGCGGGGGCCGCGAACACCGGGGAGCTGTTTTTT. Its protein product is CASSKGLAGAANTGELFF.

The chain uses TRBV29-1 and TRBJ2-7, with unresolved D. Per the germline V gene, CDR1 is SQVTM and CDR2 is ANQGSEA. This CDR3 region has 13 residues. Trimming took off 4 bases at V and 0 bases at J, with 10 bases between the two ends. In DNA, the CDR3 is TGCAGCGTTGTGGCAACCAGCTCCTACGAGCAGTACTTC. It specifies CSVVATSSYEQYF.

This clonotype came up many times. The chain combines TRBV7-9 with TRBJ1-1, with D possibly matching TRBD1 (5 bases). Germline V gives CDR1 SEHNR, CDR2 FQNEAQ (reference sequence). V lost 2 bases to trimming and J lost 1 base, with 11 bases between them. The CDR3 has 15 residues. CDR3 amino acids: CASSLLGRQNTEAFF. The CDR3 nucleotides are TGTGCCAGCAGCTTATTGGGACGGCAGAACACTGAAGCTTTCTTT.

This clonotype showed up many times. J is TRBJ2-3 and V is TRBV2; D gene unclear. The CDR3 spans 16 residues. Germline CDR1 SNHLY, CDR2 FYNNEI. V lost 6 bases and J 2 bases, leaving 18 bases between the germline ends. The chain's CDR3 is CASRVEDLVLTDTQYF. The CDR3 region has the DNA TGTGCCAGCAGGGTAGAGGATCTGGTCCTCACAGATACGCAGTATTTT.

V gene TRBV12-3 or TRBV12-4 combines with J gene TRBJ2-4; D call uncertain. Trimming removed 2 bases at V and 6 bases at J, with 11 bases between. The length of the CDR3 is 14 residues. CDR3 amino acids: CASSLNRVGNIQYF. The DNA of the CDR3 is TGTGCCAGCAGTTTAAATAGGGTTGGAAACATTCAGTACTTC.

Ten or more counts support this clonotype. The rearrangement joins TRBV6-5 to TRBJ2-2; D not certain. The V end was cut by 6 bases, the J end by 4 bases, with 15 bases between. The CDR3 consists of 15 residues. CDR1 and CDR2 from the germline V gene are MNHEY and SVGAGI. The CDR3 DNA sequence: TGTGCCAGCAGCCGCATTACGCGAGGCACCGGGGAGCTGTTTTTT. It translates to CASSRITRGTGELFF.

This clonotype has ten or more counts. This rearrangement joins TRBV6-1 to TRBJ2-3; D gene unclear. CDR3 size: 12 residues. Trimming cost V 7 bases and J 2 bases, with 7 bases left between them. The germline V gene has CDR1 MNHNS and CDR2 SASEGT. The CDR3 spells CASNGPTDTQYF. CDR3 DNA: TGTGCCAGCAACGGGCCCACAGATACGCAGTATTTT.

The rearrangement joins TRBV3-1 to TRBJ2-7; 8 nucleotides line up with TRBD1. The trim removed 0 bases at V and 2 bases at J, leaving 9 bases unmatched. This CDR3 spans 17 amino acids. Germline CDR1 LGHDT, CDR2 YNNKEL (reference sequence). In DNA form, the CDR3 reads TGTGCCAGCAGCCAAGATCTAACGGGACAGGTTGCCTACGAGCAGTACTTC. Translated, it gives CASSQDLTGQVAYEQYF.

About this clonotype itself: This clone may be a read error of a much larger clone one base away. This sequence joins TRBV10-3 and TRBJ1-6, with D maybe TRBD1 (6 bases). The CDR3 contains 13 residues. Germline assignment: CDR1 ENHRY and CDR2 SYGVKD. In nucleotides, the CDR3 is TGTGACATCAGCCTACAGGGCACCTCACCCCTCCACTTT. This sequence encodes CDISLQGTSPLHF.

This clonotype was observed a few times. V usage is TRBV20-1 and J usage is TRBJ1-1; D remains unclear. The CDR3 consists of 13 residues. Trimming shortened V by 4 bases and J by 0 bases, and 9 bases separated the two germline ends. Germline lookup yields CDR1 DFQATT and CDR2 SNEGSKA (reference sequence). The CDR3 loop is CSATSLVNTEAFF. Here the CDR3 DNA reads TGCAGTGCTACCTCTCTGGTGAACACTGAAGCTTTCTTT.

This clonotype was seen ten or more times. J is TRBJ2-7 and V is TRBV12-3 or TRBV12-4, with TRBD1 identical over 8 bases. There are 14 residues in the CDR3. Germline trimming cut 4 bases from V and 3 bases from J; bases unmatched to any gene: 5. The CDR3 protein is CASSSPGTGYEQYF. CDR3 coding DNA: TGTGCCAGCAGTTCCCCAGGGACAGGCTACGAGCAGTACTTC.

The chain links TRBV7-8 to TRBJ2-2; TRBD1 is a possible D gene (5 bases). Trimming stripped 5 bases from V and 3 bases from J, with 13 bases between. Germline V gives CDR1 SGHVS, CDR2 FQNEAQ. This CDR3 is built from 15 residues. In nucleotides, the CDR3 is TGTGCCAGCAGCCCAGGGCCGGCGTACACCGGGGAGCTGTTTTTT. Its protein is CASSPGPAYTGELFF.

This clonotype was observed many times. This chain joins TRBV11-2 and TRBJ1-2; tentatively, D is TRBD1 (6 bases). Germline CDR1 and CDR2: SGHAT and FQNNGV. The CDR3 spans 14 residues. Trimming removed 7 bases at V and 4 bases at J, with 16 bases between. Here the CDR3 reads CASTERGLIYGYTF. The CDR3, as DNA: TGTGCCAGCACCGAGAGGGGGTTGATCTATGGCTACACCTTC. Based on the CDR3 plus reference TRBV11-2 and TRBJ1-2, the full variable domain is EAGVAQSPRYKIIEKRQSVAFWCNPISGHATLYWYQQILGQGPKLLIQFQNNGVVDDSQLPKDRFSAERLKGVDSTLKIQPAKLEDSAVYLCASTERGLIYGYTFGSGTRLTVV.

This clonotype was seen many times. The chain is built from TRBV15 and TRBJ1-2; D remains ambiguous. The CDR3 length is 12 residues. The V and J ends lost 5 bases and 2 bases respectively, with 6 bases between them. Per the germline V gene, CDR1 is LNHNV and CDR2 is YYDKDF (reference sequence). The CDR3 DNA follows: TGTGCCACCAGCGGTGTCAACTATGGCTACACCTTC. It is translated as CATSGVNYGYTF. Combining the CDR3 with reference TRBV15 and TRBJ1-2 gives the whole variable domain DAMVIQNPRYQVTQFGKPVTLSCSQTLNHNVMYWYQQKSSQAPKLLFHYYDKDFNNEADTPDNFQSRRPNTSFCFLDIRSPGLGDTAMYLCATSGVNYGYTFGSGTRLTVV.

This chain connects TRBV7-2 to TRBJ2-3; TRBD2 matches at 13 bases. Germline CDR1 SGHTA, CDR2 FQGNSA. V lost 4 bases and J lost 6; bases outside the gene matches: 7. The CDR3 contains 16 residues. The CDR3 DNA is TGTGCCAGCAGCTCGCGAGGGACTAGCGGGGTGGATACGCAGTATTTT. This translates into CASSSRGTSGVDTQYF.

This clonotype was detected many times. The chain joins TRBV2 to TRBJ1-5, with D uncertain. The CDR3 extends over 14 amino acids. V lost 7 bases, J lost 2 bases, and 12 bases lay in between. The germline V gene has CDR1 SNHLY and CDR2 FYNNEI. Here the CDR3 reads CASKVADGNQPQHF. Written as DNA, the CDR3 is TGTGCCAGCAAAGTGGCGGACGGCAATCAGCCCCAGCATTTT.

This clonotype was seen ten or more times. The chain joins TRBV12-3 or TRBV12-4 to TRBJ2-2; the D is unclear. The CDR3 has 11 amino acids. The V end was cut by 5 bases, the J end by 5 bases, with 3 bases between. This chain's CDR3 is CASSHTGELFF. CDR3 nucleotide sequence: TGTGCCAGCAGTCATACCGGGGAGCTGTTTTTT.

This clonotype came up many times. This chain joins TRBV7-2 and TRBJ2-1; D may correspond to TRBD1 or TRBD2 (5 bases each). V was cut by 6 bases and J by 9 bases, with 15 bases left in between. The V gene's germline CDR1 is SGHTA and CDR2 FQGNSA. CDR3 length: 13 residues. The CDR3 region has the DNA TGTGCCAGCAGTACTCAGGGCCGGGGTGAGCAGTTCTTC. Its protein is CASSTQGRGEQFF. The whole variable domain, filled in from reference TRBV7-2 and TRBJ2-1, reads GAGVSQSPSNKVTEKGKDVELRCDPISGHTALYWYRQSLGQGLEFLIYFQGNSAPDKSGLPSDRFSAERTGGSVSTLTIQRTQQEDSAVYLCASSTQGRGEQFFGPGTRLTVL.

This clonotype showed up many times. This chain uses TRBV6-2 or TRBV6-3 with TRBJ2-6; D remains unclear. CDR3 size: 15 residues. The V gene's germline CDR1 is MNHEY and CDR2 SVGEGT. Trimming pared 1 base from V and 2 bases from J, leaving 6 bases between. In nucleotides, the CDR3 is TGTGCCAGCAGTTACTGGAGTGCTGGGGCCAACGTCCTGACTTTC. Its protein is CASSYWSAGANVLTF.

The V gene is TRBV6-5, the J gene TRBJ2-2; 8 bases are a match to TRBD2. The V gene's germline CDR1 is MNHEY and CDR2 SVGAGI. Unmatched junction bases numbered 4, after V lost 6 bases and J lost 4 bases. The CDR3 contains 14 residues. In DNA, the CDR3 is TGTGCCAGCAGAACTAGCGGTCGCACCGGGGAGCTGTTTTTT. This translates into CASRTSGRTGELFF.

This clonotype was counted many times. The chain has TRBV11-2 and TRBJ2-7; the D gene is possibly TRBD2 (6 bases). The V gene lost 4 bases and the J gene lost 4 bases, with 14 bases spanning the gap. This CDR3 has 14 residues. Germline CDR1 SGHAT, CDR2 FQNNGV. The DNA of the CDR3 is TGTGCCAGCAGCTCAAGTGGGGGGATGTACGAGCAGTACTTC. This encodes CASSSSGGMYEQYF.